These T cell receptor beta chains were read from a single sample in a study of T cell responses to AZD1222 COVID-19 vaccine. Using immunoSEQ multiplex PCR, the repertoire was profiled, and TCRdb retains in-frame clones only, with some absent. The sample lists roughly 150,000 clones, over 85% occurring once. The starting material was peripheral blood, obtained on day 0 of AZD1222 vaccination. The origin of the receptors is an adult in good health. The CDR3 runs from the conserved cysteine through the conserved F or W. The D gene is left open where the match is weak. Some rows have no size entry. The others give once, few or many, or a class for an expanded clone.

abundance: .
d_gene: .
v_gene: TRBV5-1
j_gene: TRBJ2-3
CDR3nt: TGCGCCAGCAGCTTTTCCACAGATACGCAGTATTTT
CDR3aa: CASSFSTDTQYF

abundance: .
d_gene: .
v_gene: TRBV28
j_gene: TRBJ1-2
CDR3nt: TGTGCCAGCAGCTTGGCTGCCGCCAACTATGGCTACACCTTC
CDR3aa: CASSLAAANYGYTF

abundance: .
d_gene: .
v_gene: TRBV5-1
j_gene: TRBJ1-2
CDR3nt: TGCGCCAGCAGGACAGGAACCGACTATGGCTACACCTTC
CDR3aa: CASRTGTDYGYTF

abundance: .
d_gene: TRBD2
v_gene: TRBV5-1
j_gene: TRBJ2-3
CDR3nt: TGCGCCAGCAGCGGCAGGACACCGGGACTAGCGACAGATACGCAGTATTTT
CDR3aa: CASSGRTPGLATDTQYF

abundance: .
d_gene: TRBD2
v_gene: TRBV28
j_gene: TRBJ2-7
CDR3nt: TGTGCCACCGAGCGGGAGGGCCTGTACGAGCAGTACTTC
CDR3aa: CATEREGLYEQYF

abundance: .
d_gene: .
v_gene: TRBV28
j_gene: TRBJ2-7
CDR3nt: TGTGCCAGCAGTTTAGTTGGCACCTCCTACGAGCAGTACTTC
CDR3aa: CASSLVGTSYEQYF

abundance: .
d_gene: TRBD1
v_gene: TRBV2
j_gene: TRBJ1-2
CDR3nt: TGTGCCAGCAGTGAGACAGGGGGAACCTATGGCTACACCTTC
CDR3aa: CASSETGGTYGYTF

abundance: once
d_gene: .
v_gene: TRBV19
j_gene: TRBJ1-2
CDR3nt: TGTGCCAGTAGCACAGTAGGACGTTCGAACTATGGCTACACCTTC
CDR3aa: CASSTVGRSNYGYTF

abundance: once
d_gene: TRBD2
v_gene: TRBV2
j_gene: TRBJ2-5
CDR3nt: TGTGCCAGCAGTGTGGCTAGCGGCCTGTCGGAGACCCAGTACTTC
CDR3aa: CASSVASGLSETQYF

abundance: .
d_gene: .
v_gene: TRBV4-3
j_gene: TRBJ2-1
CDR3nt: TGCGCCAGCAGCCAAGTCGTCGGGGGCTCCTACAATGAGCAGTTCTTC
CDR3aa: CASSQVVGGSYNEQFF

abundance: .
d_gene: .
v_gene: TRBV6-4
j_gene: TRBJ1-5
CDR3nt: TGTGCCAGCAGTAAAACAGGGAATAATCAGCCCCAGCATTTT
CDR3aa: CASSKTGNNQPQHF

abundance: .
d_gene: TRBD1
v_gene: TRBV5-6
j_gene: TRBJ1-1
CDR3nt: TGTGCCAGCAGCTTGGGATTCCTCCCGACGATGACAGGGGAAGCTTTCTTT
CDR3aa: CASSLGFLPTMTGEAFF

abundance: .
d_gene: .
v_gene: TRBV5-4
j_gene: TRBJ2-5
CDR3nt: TGTGCCAGCAGCTTGGAACTAGGGGCGGGGGAGACCCAGTACTTC
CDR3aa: CASSLELGAGETQYF

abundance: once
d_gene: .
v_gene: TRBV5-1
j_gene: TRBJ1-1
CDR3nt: TGCGCCAGCAGCTCTCCGGGGGGCACTGAAGCTTTCTTT
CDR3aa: CASSSPGGTEAFF

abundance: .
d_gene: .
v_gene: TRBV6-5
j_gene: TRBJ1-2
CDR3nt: TGTGCCAGCACGCAGGGGTGGGAGGGCTACACCTTC
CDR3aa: CASTQGWEGYTF

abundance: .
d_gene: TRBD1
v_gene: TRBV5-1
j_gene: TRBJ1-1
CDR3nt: TGCGCCAGCAGCCCCGGGACAGGCGGTTTGGGGACTGAAGCTTTCTTT
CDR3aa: CASSPGTGGLGTEAFF

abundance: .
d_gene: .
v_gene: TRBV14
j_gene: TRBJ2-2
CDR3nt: TGTGCCAGCAGCCAAGGGATCGGGGAGCTGTTTTTT
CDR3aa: CASSQGIGELFF

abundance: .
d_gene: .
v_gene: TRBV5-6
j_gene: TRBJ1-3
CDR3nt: TGTGCCAGCAGCTTGGCGGGCAGAATCATCTCTGGAAACACCATATATTTT
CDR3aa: CASSLAGRIISGNTIYF

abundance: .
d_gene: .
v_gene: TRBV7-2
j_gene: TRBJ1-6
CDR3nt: TGTGCCAGCAGCTTAGACGGACCTCCTCGGGGGTCACCCCTCCACTTT
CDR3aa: CASSLDGPPRGSPLHF

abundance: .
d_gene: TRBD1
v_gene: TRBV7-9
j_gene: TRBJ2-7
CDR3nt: TGTGCCAGCAGCTTAGCGACAGGGGGCGCGTACGAGCAGTACTTC
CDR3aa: CASSLATGGAYEQYF

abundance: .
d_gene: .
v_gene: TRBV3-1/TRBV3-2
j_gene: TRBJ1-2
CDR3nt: TGTGCCAGCAGCCAATTCTCGGCCCGGTCTGGAAACTATGGCTACACCTTC
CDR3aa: CASSQFSARSGNYGYTF

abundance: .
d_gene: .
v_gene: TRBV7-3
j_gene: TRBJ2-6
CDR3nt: TGTGCCAGCAGCCCAGGACGGGGCAACTCTGGGGCCAACGTCCTGACTTTC
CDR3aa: CASSPGRGNSGANVLTF

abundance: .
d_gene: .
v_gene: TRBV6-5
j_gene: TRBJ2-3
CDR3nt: TGTGCCAGCAGTTACTCGGGCGGGGCCACAGATACGCAGTATTTT
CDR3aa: CASSYSGGATDTQYF

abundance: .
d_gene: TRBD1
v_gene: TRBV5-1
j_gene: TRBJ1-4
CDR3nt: TGCGCCAGCAGCTCAGGGACAGCAACTAATGAAAAACTGTTTTTT
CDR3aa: CASSSGTATNEKLFF

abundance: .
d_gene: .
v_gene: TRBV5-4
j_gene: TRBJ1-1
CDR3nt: TGTGCCAGCAGCTCCCAACCCTTCAGGAACATGAACACTGAAGCTTTCTTT
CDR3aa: CASSSQPFRNMNTEAFF

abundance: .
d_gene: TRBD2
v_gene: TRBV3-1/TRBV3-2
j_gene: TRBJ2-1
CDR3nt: TGTGCCAGCAGCCGTTCTAGCGGGAGATGGTACAATGAGCAGTTCTTC
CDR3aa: CASSRSSGRWYNEQFF

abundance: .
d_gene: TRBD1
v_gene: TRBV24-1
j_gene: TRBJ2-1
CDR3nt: TGTGCCACCAGTGATCCGTCCGGGACAGGGCAATACAATGAGCAGTTCTTC
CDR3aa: CATSDPSGTGQYNEQFF

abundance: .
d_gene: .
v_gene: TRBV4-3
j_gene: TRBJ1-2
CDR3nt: TGCGCCAGCAGCCAAGAAGGCAGGGGTGGTAACTATGGCTACACCTTC
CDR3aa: CASSQEGRGGNYGYTF

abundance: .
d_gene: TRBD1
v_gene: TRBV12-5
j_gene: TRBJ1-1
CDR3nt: TGTGCTAGTGGTTTGGTACTGGGACAGGGGGGCCTGAACACTGAAGCTTTCTTT
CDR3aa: CASGLVLGQGGLNTEAFF

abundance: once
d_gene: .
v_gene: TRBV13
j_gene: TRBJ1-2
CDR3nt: TGTGCCAGCAGCTCGGGACGGGCGATCTATGGCTACACCTTC
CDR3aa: CASSSGRAIYGYTF

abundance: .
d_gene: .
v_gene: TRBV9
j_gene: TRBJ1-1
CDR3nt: TGTGCCACCCGGGTTGAGAACACTGAAGCTTTCTTT
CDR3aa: CATRVENTEAFF

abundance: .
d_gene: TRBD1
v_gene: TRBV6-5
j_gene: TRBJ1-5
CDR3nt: TGTGCCAGCAGTTACGAGGCAGGGGGTCATCAGCCCCAGCATTTT
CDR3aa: CASSYEAGGHQPQHF

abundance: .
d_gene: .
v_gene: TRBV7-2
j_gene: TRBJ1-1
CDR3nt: TGTGCCAGCAGCTTTCAGGGGACTGAAGCTTTCTTT
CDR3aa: CASSFQGTEAFF

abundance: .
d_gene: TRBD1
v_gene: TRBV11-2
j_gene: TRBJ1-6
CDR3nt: TGTGCCAGCAGCCTATTACAGGGGTTAAGTTCACCCCTCCACTTT
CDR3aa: CASSLLQGLSSPLHF

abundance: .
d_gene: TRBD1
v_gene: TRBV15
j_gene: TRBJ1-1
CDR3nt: TGTGCCACCAGTAAGACAGGGATGGACACTGAAGCTTTCTTT
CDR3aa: CATSKTGMDTEAFF